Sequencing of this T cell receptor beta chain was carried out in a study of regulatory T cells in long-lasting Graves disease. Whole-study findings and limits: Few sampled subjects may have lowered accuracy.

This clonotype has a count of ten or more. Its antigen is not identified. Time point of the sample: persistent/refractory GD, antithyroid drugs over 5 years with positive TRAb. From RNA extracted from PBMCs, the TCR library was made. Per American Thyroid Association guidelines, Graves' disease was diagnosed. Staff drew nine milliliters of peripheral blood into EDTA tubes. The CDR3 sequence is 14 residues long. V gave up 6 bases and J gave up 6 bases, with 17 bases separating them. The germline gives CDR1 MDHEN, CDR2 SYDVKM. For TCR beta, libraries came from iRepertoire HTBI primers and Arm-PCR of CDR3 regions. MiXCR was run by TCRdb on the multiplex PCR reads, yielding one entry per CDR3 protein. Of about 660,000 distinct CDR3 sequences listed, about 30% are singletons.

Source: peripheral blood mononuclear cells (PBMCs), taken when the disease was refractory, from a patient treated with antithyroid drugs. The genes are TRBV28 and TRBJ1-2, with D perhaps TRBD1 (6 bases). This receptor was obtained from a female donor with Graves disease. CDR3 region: CASREPIAGDGYTF. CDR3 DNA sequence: TGTGCCAGCAGGGAACCCATCGCAGGGGATGGCTACACCTTC.